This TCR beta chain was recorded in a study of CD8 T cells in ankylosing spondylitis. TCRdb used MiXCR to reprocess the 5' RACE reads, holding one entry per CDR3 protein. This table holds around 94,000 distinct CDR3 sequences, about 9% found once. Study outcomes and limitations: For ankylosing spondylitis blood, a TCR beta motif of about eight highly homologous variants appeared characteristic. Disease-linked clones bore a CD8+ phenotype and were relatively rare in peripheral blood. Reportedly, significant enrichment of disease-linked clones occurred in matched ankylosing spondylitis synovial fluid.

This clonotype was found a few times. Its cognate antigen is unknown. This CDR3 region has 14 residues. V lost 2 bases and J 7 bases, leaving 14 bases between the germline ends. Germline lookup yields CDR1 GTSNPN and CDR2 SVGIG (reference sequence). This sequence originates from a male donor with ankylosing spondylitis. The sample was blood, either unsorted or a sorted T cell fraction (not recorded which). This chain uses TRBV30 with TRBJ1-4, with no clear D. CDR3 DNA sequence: TGTGCCTGGAGTCCGCCCAGCTCGGGTGAAAAACTGTTTTTT. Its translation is CAWSPPSSGEKLFF.